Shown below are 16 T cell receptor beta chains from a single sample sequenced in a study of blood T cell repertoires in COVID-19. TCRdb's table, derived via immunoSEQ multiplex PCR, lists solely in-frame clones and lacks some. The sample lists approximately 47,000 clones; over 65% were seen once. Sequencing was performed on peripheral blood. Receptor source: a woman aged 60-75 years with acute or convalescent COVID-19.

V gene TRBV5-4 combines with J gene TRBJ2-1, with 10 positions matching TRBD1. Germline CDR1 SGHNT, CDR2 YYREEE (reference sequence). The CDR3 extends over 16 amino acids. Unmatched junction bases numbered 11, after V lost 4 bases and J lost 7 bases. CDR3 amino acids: CASSARDRGGRNEQFF. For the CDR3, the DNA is TGTGCCAGCAGCGCCCGGGACAGGGGTGGGAGGAATGAGCAGTTCTTC. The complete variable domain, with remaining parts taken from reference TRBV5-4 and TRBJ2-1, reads ETGVTQSPTHLIKTRGQQVTLRCSSQSGHNTVSWYQQALGQGPQFIFQYYREEENGRGNFPPRFSGLQFPNYSSELNVNALELDDSALYLCASSARDRGGRNEQFFGPGTRLTVL.

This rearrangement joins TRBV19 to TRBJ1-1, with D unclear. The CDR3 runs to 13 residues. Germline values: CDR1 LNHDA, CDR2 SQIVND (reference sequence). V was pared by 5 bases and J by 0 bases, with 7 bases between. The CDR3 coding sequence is TGTGCCAGTAGTCCCACAGTGAACACTGAAGCTTTCTTT. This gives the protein CASSPTVNTEAFF.

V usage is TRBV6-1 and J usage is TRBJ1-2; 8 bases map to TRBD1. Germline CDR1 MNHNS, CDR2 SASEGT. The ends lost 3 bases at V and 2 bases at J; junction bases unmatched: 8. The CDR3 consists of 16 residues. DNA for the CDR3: TGTGCCAGCAGTGAGCGAGGGACAGGAGTCAACTATGGCTACACCTTC. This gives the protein CASSERGTGVNYGYTF.

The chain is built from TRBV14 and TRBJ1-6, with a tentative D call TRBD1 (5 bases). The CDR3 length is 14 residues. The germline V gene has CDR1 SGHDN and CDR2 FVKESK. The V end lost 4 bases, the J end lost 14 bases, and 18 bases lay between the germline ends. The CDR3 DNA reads TGTGCCAGCAGCCGGGATTGGGCCGGGGGGGCCCTCCACTTT. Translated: CASSRDWAGGALHF.

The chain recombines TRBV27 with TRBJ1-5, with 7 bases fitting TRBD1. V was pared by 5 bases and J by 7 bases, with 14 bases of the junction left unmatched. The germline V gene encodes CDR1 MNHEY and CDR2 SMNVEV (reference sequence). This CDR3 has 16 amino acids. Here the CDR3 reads CASSPELLTGQQPQHF. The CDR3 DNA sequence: TGTGCCAGCAGTCCGGAGCTTCTGACAGGGCAACAGCCCCAGCATTTT.

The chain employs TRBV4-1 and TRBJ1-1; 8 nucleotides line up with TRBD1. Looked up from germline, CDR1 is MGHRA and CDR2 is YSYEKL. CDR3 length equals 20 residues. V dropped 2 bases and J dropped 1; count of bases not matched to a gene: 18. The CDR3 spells CASSQLVLENPQGGNTEAFF. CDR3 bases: TGCGCCAGCAGCCAACTAGTTCTAGAAAATCCACAGGGGGGGAACACTGAAGCTTTCTTT.

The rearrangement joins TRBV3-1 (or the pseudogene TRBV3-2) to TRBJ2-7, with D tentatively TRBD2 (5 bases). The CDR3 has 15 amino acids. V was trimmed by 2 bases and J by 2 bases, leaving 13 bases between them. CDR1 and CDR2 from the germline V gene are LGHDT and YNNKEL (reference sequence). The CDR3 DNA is TGTGCCAGCAGCCAAAGCGGATCCCTGGCCTACGAGCAGTACTTC. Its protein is CASSQSGSLAYEQYF.

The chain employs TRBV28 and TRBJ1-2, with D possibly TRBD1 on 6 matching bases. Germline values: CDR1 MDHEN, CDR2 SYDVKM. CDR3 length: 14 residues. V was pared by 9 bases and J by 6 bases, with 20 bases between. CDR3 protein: CASLSNRDVDGYTF. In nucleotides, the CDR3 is TGTGCCAGTCTATCGAACAGGGATGTGGATGGCTACACCTTC.

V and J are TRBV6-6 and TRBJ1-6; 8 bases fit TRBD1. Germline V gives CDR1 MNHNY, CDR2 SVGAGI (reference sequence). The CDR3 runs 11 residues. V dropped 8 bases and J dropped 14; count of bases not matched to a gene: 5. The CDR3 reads CASSDRVSLHF. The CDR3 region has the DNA TGTGCCAGCTCGGACAGGGTATCCCTCCACTTT.

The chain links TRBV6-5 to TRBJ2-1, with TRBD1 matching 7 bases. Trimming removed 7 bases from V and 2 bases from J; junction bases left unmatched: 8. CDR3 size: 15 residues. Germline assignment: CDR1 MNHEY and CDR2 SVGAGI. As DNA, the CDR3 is TGTGCCAGCACCCTTCGGACAGGCCCCTACAATGAGCAGTTCTTC. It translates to CASTLRTGPYNEQFF.

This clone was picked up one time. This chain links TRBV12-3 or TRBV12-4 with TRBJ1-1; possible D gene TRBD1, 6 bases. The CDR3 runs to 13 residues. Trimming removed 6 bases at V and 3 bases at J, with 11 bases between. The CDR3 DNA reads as TGTGCCAGCAGCCCGAACAGGGACACTGAAGCTTTCTTT. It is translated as CASSPNRDTEAFF.

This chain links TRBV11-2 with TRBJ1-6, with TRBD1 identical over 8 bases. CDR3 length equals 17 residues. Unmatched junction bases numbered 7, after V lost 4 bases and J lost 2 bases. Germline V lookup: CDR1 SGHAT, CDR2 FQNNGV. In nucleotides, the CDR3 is TGTGCCAGCAGCTCGGGACAGGTCGCTACCTATAATTCACCCCTCCACTTT. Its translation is CASSSGQVATYNSPLHF.

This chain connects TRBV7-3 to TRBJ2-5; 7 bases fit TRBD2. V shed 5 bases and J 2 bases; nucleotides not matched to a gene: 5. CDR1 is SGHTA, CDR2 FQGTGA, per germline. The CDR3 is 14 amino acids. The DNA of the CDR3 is TGTGCCAGCAGCCAAGCCGGGGGGCAAGAGACCCAGTACTTC. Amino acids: CASSQAGGQETQYF.

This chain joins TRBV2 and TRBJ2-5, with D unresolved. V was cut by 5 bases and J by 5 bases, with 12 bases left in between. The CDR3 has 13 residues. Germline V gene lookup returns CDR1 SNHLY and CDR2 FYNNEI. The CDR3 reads CASSRSPGETQYF. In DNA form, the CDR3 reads TGTGCCAGCAGTCGTAGCCCCGGGGAGACCCAGTACTTC.

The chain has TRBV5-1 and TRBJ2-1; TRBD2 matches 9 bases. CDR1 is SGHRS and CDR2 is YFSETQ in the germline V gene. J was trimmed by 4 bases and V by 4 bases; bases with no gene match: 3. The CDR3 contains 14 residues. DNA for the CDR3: TGCGCCAGCAGCCGGCTAGCGGGGTACAATGAGCAGTTCTTC. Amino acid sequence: CASSRLAGYNEQFF.

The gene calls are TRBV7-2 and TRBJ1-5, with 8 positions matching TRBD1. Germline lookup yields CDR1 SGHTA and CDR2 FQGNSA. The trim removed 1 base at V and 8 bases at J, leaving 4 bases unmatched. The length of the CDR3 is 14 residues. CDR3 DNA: TGTGCCAGCAGCTTAGACAGGGGGTCGGAGCCCCAGCATTTT. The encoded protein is CASSLDRGSEPQHF. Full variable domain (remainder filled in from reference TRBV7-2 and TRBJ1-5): GAGVSQSPSNKVTEKGKDVELRCDPISGHTALYWYRQSLGQGLEFLIYFQGNSAPDKSGLPSDRFSAERTGGSVSTLTIQRTQQEDSAVYLCASSLDRGSEPQHFGDGTRLSIL.